This passage covers 13 T cell receptor beta chains from one sample sequenced in a study of blood T cells in healthy people across ages. It was with a sample-barcoded 5' primer and a J-beta primer mix that a second PCR of roughly 7 to 12 cycles was run. TCRdb called the 5' RACE reads again in MiXCR, with one record for every CDR3 protein. This sample carries around 970,000 distinct CDR3 sequences, roughly 47% of them seen once, and the ten largest clones take about 22%. What was sequenced was blood. These receptors all come from a woman between 55 and 75 years old in good health.

The chain uses TRBV28 and TRBJ2-7; 8 nucleotides match TRBD2. Germline lookup yields CDR1 MDHEN and CDR2 SYDVKM. The V and J ends lost 3 bases and 10 bases, in that order; junction bases with no gene match: 14. The CDR3 covers 15 residues. CDR3 residues: CASSFGGAGKEAQYF. The CDR3 nucleotides read TGTGCCAGCAGTTTCGGGGGGGCTGGGAAAGAGGCCCAGTACTTC.

V is TRBV21-1 and J is TRBJ1-4. TRBV21-1 is reported as a pseudogene. This CDR3 region has 15 residues. The CDR3 region is CASSKPKGSGEKLLF. The CDR3 DNA reads as TGTGCCAGCAGCAAGCCAAAAGGGTCGGGTGAAAAACTGTTATTT.

There are a few counts of this clonotype. The chain uses TRBV5-1 and TRBJ2-7, with D possibly matching TRBD2 (6 bases). The CDR3 is 14 residues long. Germline V gives CDR1 SGHRS, CDR2 YFSETQ. Trimming left V 4 bases short and J 4 bases short, with 15 bases between. The CDR3 DNA follows: TGCGCCAGCAGCGGCGGGGACTCTCATTACGAGCAGTACTTC. The encoded protein is CASSGGDSHYEQYF.

A word on this clonotype: The junction departs from germline at one end; a sequencing error may be responsible. This chain uses TRBV4-2 with TRBJ1-6; D call uncertain. Germline CDR1 and CDR2: LGHNA and YNFKEQ. The CDR3 runs to 19 residues. In DNA form, the CDR3 reads TGTGCCAGCAGCCAGCCCTACGGGGTGGCTCGCTCCTATAACTCACCCCTCCACTTT. This codes for CASSQPYGVARSYNSPLHF.

The chain has TRBV12-3 or TRBV12-4 and TRBJ2-1, with TRBD2 as a possible D gene (5 bases). The CDR3 runs 12 residues. The V end was cut by 6 bases, the J end by 10 bases, with 13 bases between. CDR3 sequence (DNA): TGTGCCAGCAGCCTAATAGGGAGAGAGCAGTTCTTC. Residues: CASSLIGREQFF.

This clonotype was detected only a few times. This chain joins TRBV3-1 and TRBJ2-4; 12 bases fit TRBD1. Germline CDR1 reads LGHDT; CDR2 reads YNNKEL (reference sequence). Trimming took 8 bases from V and 8 from J; bases not matched to a gene: 10. The CDR3 is 15 amino acids. This CDR3 reads CASGTGTGGGDIQYF. In DNA form, the CDR3 reads TGTGCCAGCGGAACGGGGACAGGGGGCGGGGACATTCAGTACTTC.

The chain's CDR3 is CASSQVVNTEAFF. The DNA of the CDR3 is TGCGCCAGCAGCCAAGTGGTGAACACTGAAGCTTTCTTT. The chain carries TRBV4-1 and TRBJ1-1, with D uncertain. V lost 1 base to trimming and J lost 0 bases, with 3 bases between them. Germline CDR1 reads MGHRA; CDR2 reads YSYEKL. The CDR3 covers 13 residues.

J is TRBJ1-5 and V is TRBV28; the match to TRBD1 covers 7 bases. The CDR3 spans 13 residues. V gave up 6 bases and J gave up 5 bases; unmatched junction bases: 4. Germline lookup yields CDR1 MDHEN and CDR2 SYDVKM. The CDR3 region is CASRSDRYQPQHF. The CDR3 DNA sequence: TGTGCCAGCAGATCGGACAGGTATCAGCCCCAGCATTTT.

Only a few counts were recorded for this clonotype. As DNA, the CDR3 is TGTGCCAGCAGCTCCGGACAGGGGATCTACGAGCAGTACTTC. Its protein product is CASSSGQGIYEQYF. V is TRBV7-9 and J is TRBJ2-7; 9 nucleotides match TRBD1. The V segment lost 4 bases and the J segment 3 bases; nucleotides outside the gene matches: 4. Germline CDR1 reads SEHNR; CDR2 reads FQNEAQ (reference sequence). The CDR3 extends over 14 amino acids. The variable domain in full, with the rest retrieved from reference TRBV7-9 and TRBJ2-7, is DTGVSQNPRHKITKRGQNVTFRCDPISEHNRLYWYRQTLGQGPEFLTYFQNEAQLEKSRLLSDRFSAERPKGSFSTLEIQRTEQGDSAMYLCASSSGQGIYEQYFGPGTRLTVT.

This clonotype has just one count. The chain combines TRBV15 with TRBJ2-1; either TRBD1 or TRBD2 may supply D (5 bases each). Looked up from germline, CDR1 is LNHNV and CDR2 is YYDKDF (reference sequence). This CDR3 contains 17 residues. V shed 5 bases and J shed 6 bases, with 23 bases lying between them. This CDR3 is CATSAQSRRGLRNEQFF. CDR3 in DNA: TGTGCCACCAGCGCCCAGAGCAGACGGGGCTTACGCAATGAGCAGTTCTTC.

The chain links TRBV28 to TRBJ1-2, with D uncertain. The CDR3 length is 13 residues. V shed 2 bases and J shed 4 bases, with 8 bases lying between them. Germline CDR1 is MDHEN and CDR2 is SYDVKM. The CDR3 nucleotides read TGTGCCAGCAGTTTAGGAGAGGGCTATGGCTACACCTTC. This codes for CASSLGEGYGYTF.

This clonotype came up a few times. The rearrangement joins TRBV15 to TRBJ2-4; maybe TRBD1 (5 bases). This CDR3 region has 12 residues. V lost 3 bases and J lost 7, with 7 bases in between. The germline CDR1 and CDR2 sequences are LNHNV and YYDKDF (reference sequence). CDR3 nucleotide sequence: TGTGCCACCAGCAGGACAGAGAACATTCAGTACTTC. As protein: CATSRTENIQYF.

CDR3 loop: CASSLAGNGELFF. The CDR3 DNA sequence: TGTGCCAGCAGTTTAGCGGGAAACGGGGAGCTGTTTTTT. The chain has TRBV12-3 or TRBV12-4 and TRBJ2-2, with unresolved D. V lost 0 bases, J lost 7 bases, and 6 bases lay in between. CDR3 length: 13 residues.